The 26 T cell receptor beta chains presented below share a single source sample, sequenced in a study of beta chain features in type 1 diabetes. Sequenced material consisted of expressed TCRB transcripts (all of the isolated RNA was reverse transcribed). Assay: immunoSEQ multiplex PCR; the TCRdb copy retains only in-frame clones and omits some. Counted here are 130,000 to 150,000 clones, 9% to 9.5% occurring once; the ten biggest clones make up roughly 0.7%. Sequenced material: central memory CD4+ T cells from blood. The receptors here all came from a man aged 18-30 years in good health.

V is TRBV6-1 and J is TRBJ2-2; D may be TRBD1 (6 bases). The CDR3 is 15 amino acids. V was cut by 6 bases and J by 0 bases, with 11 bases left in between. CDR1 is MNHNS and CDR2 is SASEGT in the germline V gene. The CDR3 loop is CASSRDTSNTGELFF. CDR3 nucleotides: TGTGCCAGCAGCCGGGACACCTCGAACACCGGGGAGCTGTTTTTT.

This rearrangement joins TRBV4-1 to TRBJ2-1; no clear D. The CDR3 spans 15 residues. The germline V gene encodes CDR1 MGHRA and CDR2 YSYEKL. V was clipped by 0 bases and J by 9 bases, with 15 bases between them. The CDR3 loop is CASSQDYVMGLEQFF. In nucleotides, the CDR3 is TGCGCCAGCAGCCAAGATTATGTAATGGGCCTTGAGCAGTTCTTC.

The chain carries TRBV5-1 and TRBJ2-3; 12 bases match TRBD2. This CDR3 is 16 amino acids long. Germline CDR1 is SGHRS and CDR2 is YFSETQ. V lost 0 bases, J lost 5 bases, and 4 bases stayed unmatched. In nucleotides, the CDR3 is TGCGCCAGCAGCTTGGTACTAGCGGGGGGTGGAGATACGCAGTATTTT. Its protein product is CASSLVLAGGGDTQYF.

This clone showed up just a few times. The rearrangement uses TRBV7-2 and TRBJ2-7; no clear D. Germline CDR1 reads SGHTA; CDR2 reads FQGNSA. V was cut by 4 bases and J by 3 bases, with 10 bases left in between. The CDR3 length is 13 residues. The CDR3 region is CASSSPPVYEQYF. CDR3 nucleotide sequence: TGTGCCAGCAGCTCCCCTCCCGTCTACGAGCAGTACTTC.

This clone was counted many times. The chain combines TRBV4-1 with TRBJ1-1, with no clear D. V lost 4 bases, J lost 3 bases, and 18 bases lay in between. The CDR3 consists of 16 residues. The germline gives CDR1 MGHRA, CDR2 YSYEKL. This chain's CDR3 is CASSPGSGRRDTEAFF. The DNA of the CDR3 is TGCGCCAGCAGCCCGGGCTCGGGAAGGAGGGACACTGAAGCTTTCTTT.

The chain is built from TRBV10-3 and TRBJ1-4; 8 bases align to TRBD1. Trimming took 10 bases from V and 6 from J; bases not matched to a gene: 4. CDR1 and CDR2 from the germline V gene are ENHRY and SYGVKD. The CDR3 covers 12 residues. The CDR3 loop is CATDRGDEKLFF. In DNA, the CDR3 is TGTGCCACCGACAGGGGAGATGAAAAACTGTTTTTT.

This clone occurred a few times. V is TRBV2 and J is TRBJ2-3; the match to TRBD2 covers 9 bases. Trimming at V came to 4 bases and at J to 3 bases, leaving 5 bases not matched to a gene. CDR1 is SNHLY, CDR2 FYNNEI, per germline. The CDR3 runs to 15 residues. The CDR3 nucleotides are TGTGCCAGCAGTGGCGGGGGGGCGGGGACAGATACGCAGTATTTT. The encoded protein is CASSGGGAGTDTQYF.

The DNA for the CDR3 is TGTGCCAGTAGTGGTGGGACAGGGGGTACCTATGGCTACACCTTC. It codes for CASSGGTGGTYGYTF. The chain uses TRBV19 and TRBJ1-2; 11 nucleotides match TRBD1. The CDR3 totals 15 residues. Germline CDR1 and CDR2: LNHDA and SQIVND (reference sequence). V lost 5 bases to trimming and J lost 4 bases; unmatched junction nucleotides: 6.

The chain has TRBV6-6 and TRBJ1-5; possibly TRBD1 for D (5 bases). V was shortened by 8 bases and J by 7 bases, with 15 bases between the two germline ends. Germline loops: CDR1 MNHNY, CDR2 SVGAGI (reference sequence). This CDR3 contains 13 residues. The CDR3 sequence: CASLDTPEQPQHF. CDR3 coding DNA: TGTGCCAGCCTGGACACCCCGGAGCAGCCCCAGCATTTT.

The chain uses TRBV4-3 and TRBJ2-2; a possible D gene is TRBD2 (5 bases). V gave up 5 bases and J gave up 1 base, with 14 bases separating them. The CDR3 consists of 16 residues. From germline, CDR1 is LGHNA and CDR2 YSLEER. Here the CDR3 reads CASSYQFRENTGELFF. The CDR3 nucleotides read TGCGCCAGCAGCTACCAATTTCGGGAGAACACCGGGGAGCTGTTTTTT.

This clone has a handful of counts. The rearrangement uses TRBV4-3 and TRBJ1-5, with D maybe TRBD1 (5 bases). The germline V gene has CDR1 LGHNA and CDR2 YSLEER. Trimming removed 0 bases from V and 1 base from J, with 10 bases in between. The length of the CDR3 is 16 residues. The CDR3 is CASSQDPRASNQPQHF. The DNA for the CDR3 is TGCGCCAGCAGCCAAGATCCCAGGGCGAGCAATCAGCCCCAGCATTTT.

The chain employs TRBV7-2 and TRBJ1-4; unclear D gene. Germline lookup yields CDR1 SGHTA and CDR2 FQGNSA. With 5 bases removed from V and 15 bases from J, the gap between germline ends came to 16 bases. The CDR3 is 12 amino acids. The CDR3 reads CASSPDSGIMFF. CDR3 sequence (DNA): TGTGCCAGCAGCCCCGACTCGGGGATAATGTTTTTT.

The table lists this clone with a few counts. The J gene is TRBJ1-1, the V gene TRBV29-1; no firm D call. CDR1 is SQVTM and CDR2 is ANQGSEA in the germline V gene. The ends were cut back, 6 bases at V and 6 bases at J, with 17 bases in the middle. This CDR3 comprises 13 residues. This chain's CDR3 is CSVSAAGAAEAFF. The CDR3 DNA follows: TGCAGCGTCTCTGCGGCGGGCGCGGCTGAAGCTTTCTTT.

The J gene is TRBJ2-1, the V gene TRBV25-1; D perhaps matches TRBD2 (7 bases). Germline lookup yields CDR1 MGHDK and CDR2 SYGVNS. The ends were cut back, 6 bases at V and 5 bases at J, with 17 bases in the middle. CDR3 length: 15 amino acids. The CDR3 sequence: CASRGGGANNNEQFF. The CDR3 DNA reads TGTGCCAGCAGAGGAGGGGGGGCCAACAACAATGAGCAGTTCTTC.

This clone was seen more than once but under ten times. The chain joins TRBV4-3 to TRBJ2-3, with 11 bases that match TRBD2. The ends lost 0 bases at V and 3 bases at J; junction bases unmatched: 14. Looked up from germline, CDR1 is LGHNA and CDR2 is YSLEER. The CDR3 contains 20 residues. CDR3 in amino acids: CASSQEAGSGGEGLTDTQYF. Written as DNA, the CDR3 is TGCGCCAGCAGCCAAGAAGCTGGTAGCGGGGGGGAAGGTTTGACAGATACGCAGTATTTT.

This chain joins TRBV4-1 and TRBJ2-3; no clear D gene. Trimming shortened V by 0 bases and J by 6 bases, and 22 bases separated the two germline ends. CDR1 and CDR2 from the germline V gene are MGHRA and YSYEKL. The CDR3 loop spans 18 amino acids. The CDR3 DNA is TGCGCCAGCAGCCAAGACCCCACGATTCTCTCTACTACGGATACGCAGTATTTT. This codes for CASSQDPTILSTTDTQYF.

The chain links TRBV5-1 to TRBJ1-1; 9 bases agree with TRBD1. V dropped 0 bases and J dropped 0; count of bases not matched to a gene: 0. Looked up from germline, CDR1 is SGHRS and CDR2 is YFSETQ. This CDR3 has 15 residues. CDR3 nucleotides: TGCGCCAGCAGCTTGGGGACAGGGGTGAACACTGAAGCTTTCTTT. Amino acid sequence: CASSLGTGVNTEAFF.

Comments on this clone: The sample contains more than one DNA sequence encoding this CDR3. CDR3 DNA: TGCGCCAGCAGCTTGGTACAGGAAAATTCACCCCTCCACTTT. This encodes CASSLVQENSPLHF. The chain combines TRBV5-1 with TRBJ1-6; weak D call: TRBD1 (5 bases). This CDR3 has 14 residues. CDR1 SGHRS and CDR2 YFSETQ come from the germline V gene. Deletions cut 0 bases from V and 7 bases from J, with 8 bases between.

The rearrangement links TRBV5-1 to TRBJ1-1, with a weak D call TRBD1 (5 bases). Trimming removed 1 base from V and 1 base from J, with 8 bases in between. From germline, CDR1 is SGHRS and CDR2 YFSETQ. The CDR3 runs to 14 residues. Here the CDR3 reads CASSLTGTNTEAFF. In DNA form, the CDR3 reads TGCGCCAGCAGCTTGACAGGAACGAACACTGAAGCTTTCTTT.

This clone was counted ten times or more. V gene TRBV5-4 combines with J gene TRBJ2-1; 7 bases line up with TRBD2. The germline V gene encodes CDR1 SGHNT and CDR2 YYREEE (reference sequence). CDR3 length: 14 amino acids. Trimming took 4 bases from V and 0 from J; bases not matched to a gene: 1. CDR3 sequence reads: CASSRDYSYNEQFF. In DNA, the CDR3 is TGTGCCAGCAGCCGGGACTACTCCTACAATGAGCAGTTCTTC.

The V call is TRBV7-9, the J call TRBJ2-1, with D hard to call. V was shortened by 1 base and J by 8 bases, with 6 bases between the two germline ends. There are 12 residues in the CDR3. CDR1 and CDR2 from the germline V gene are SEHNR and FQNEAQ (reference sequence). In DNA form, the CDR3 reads TGTGCCAGCAGCTTAGGAGTCCATGAGCAGTTCTTC. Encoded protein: CASSLGVHEQFF. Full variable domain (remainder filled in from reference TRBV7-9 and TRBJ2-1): DTGVSQNPRHKITKRGQNVTFRCDPISEHNRLYWYRQTLGQGPEFLTYFQNEAQLEKSRLLSDRFSAERPKGSFSTLEIQRTEQGDSAMYLCASSLGVHEQFFGPGTRLTVL.

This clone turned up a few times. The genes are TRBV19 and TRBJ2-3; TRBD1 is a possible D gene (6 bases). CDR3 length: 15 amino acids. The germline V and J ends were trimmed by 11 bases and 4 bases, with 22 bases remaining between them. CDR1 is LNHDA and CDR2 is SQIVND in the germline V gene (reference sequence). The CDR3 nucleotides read TGTGCCTGTGCAAGAGGGCAGGGGCAGGCAGATACGCAGTATTTT. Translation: CACARGQGQADTQYF.

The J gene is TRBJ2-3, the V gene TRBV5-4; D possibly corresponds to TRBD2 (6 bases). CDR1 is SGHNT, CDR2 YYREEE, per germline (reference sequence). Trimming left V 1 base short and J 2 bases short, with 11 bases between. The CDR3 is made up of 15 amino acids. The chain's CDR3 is CASSLTPGVTDTQYF. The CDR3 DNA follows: TGTGCCAGCAGCTTGACACCGGGAGTCACAGATACGCAGTATTTT. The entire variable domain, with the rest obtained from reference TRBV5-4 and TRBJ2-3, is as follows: ETGVTQSPTHLIKTRGQQVTLRCSSQSGHNTVSWYQQALGQGPQFIFQYYREEENGRGNFPPRFSGLQFPNYSSELNVNALELDDSALYLCASSLTPGVTDTQYFGPGTRLTVL.

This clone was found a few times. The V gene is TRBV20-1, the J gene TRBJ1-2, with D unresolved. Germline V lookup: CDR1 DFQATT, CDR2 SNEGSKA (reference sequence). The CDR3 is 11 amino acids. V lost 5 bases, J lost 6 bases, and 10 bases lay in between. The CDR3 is CSAYDSHGYTF. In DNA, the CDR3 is TGCAGTGCTTATGACTCACATGGCTACACCTTC.

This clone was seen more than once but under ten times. The CDR3 loop reads CASSLDGQRRKLFF. CDR3 nucleotides: TGTGCCAGCAGCTTAGATGGGCAGCGGCGGAAACTGTTTTTT. This rearrangement joins TRBV11-2 to TRBJ1-4, with unresolved D. CDR3 length: 14 amino acids. The germline V and J ends were trimmed by 0 bases and 11 bases, with 13 bases remaining between them. CDR1 SGHAT and CDR2 FQNNGV come from the germline V gene.

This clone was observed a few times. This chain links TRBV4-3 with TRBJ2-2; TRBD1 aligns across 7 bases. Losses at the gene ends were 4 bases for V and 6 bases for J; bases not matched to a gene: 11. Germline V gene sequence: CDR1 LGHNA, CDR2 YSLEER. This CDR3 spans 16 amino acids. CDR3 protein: CASSRTFGTVSGELFF. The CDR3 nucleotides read TGCGCCAGCAGCCGGACCTTCGGGACAGTGTCCGGGGAGCTGTTTTTT.